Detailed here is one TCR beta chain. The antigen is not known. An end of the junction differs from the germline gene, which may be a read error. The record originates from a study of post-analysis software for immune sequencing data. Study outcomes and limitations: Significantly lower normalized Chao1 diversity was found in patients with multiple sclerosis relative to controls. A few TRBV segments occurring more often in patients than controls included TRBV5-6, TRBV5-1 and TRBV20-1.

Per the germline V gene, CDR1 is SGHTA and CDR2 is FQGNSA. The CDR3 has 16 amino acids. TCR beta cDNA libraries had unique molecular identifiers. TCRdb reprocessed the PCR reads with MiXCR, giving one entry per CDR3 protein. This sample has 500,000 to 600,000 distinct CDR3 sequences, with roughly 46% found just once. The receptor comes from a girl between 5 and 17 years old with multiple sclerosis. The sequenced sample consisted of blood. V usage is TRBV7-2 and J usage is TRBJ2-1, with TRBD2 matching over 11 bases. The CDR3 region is CASSSATSGIYNGQFF. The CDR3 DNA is TGTGCCAGCAGCTCCGCGACTAGCGGGATCTACAATGGGCAGTTCTTC.